Included here is one T cell receptor (beta chain) sequence, with context. Ten or more counts support this clonotype. The specificity of this receptor is unknown. Per-base qualities were not stored, and no clone one base away is much larger. Deletion took 0 bases off V and 7 bases off J, with a span of 6 bases between the germline ends. The germline V gene encodes CDR1 SGHDN and CDR2 FVKESK. From the cysteine through the phenylalanine, the CDR3 covers 13 amino acids. The retained sequence is limited to the CDR3, 39 bases, with the frame set at the first base. Only healthy Caucasian donors were included. Three pairs of female monozygotic twins, all aged about 18 to 29 years, were included in the twin cohort. CD4+ and CD8+ T cell populations were isolated with positive isolation kits from Invitrogen. The data were obtained in a study of identical twins (dated by TCRdb to 2016 to 2017). About the study as a whole: To test whether fetal clonotypes persist, this study deep-sequenced TCR alpha and beta repertoires from monozygotic twins, from unrelated adults of various ages, and from cord blood. To rule out contamination, the twin experiments were replicated at different times with different library preparation protocols.

Library generation was performed with 5' RACE. Sequencing took place on an Illumina HiSeq 2000. A universal primer binding site was added through template switching, and the final cDNA carried a unique molecular identifier so that TCR cDNA molecules could be counted accurately. First-strand cDNA for TCR alpha and beta chains was synthesized from specific primers in the conserved constant-segment region. To control for contamination, every cDNA library was double barcoded, receiving both a SMART-Mk sample barcode and Illumina barcodes. TruSeq adapter sequences along with Illumina sample barcodes were introduced in two successive PCR steps. Sequencing of the TCR alpha and beta cDNA libraries was done on the Illumina HiSeq platform using custom primers. Processing in the source paper ran as follows. MiGEC processed the raw reads to extract unique molecular identifiers, while MiXCR was used to determine the CDR3 positions. Recombination models were inferred per individual with the repgenHMM and IGoR tools using an EM algorithm. The tcR package in R was used for shared clonotype analysis, with sharing normalized by the product of cloneset sizes. Out-of-frame nonproductive sequences were analyzed to study raw recombination free of thymic and clonal selection effects. Using fastp at Q25 and MiXCR, TCRdb reprocessed the public reads and kept productive beta chains. Duplicate CDR3 protein sequences are folded into a single record with the most common DNA and genes. These V and J calls derive from TCRdb rather than the authors' analysis. This sample has under 500,000 distinct CDR3 sequences in its table, and approximately 14% of those were observed once. Of the sample, about 0.97% falls within the top ten clones.

Study-wide conclusions, independent of this receptor: Compared with coincidental sharing between unrelated individuals, out-of-frame TCR alpha sequences shared between twins showed an excess of sequences with low generation probability. Because the same donors could not be followed over many years, conclusions were based on cross-sectional statistical analysis. Zero-insertion analyses could be partly confounded by invariant T cells such as MAIT and iNKT, though diverse VJ usage argued against such confounding for most clonotypes. Abundant cord blood beta clonotypes carried fewer insertions; young adult naive repertoires showed a weaker similar trend, while memory repertoires showed none. Out-of-frame TCR alpha sharing in monozygotic twins was systematically underestimated by recombination models, whereas sharing between unrelated individuals was in agreement with the recombination models. A weaker excess of twin sharing was found in beta out-of-frame sequences because the signal-to-noise ratio was lowered by fewer shared sequences.

This sample was also put to use in a study of yellow fever vaccine responses in identical twins. As noted in the second study: According to the authors, in identical twins the way T cells responded to vaccination appeared partly convergent and partly personalized. Focusing on identical twins, the study followed the T cell clones that responded to the vaccine, and did so with precision.

The receptor was derived from a woman younger than 35 in good health. Sequencing was carried out using CD4+ T cells sorted from blood. The chain is assembled from TRBV14 and TRBJ2-2; no D gene call is confident. The nucleotide sequence reads TGTGCCAGCAGCCAAGATCGAATCGGGGAGCTGTTTTTT. The resulting protein is CASSQDRIGELFF.